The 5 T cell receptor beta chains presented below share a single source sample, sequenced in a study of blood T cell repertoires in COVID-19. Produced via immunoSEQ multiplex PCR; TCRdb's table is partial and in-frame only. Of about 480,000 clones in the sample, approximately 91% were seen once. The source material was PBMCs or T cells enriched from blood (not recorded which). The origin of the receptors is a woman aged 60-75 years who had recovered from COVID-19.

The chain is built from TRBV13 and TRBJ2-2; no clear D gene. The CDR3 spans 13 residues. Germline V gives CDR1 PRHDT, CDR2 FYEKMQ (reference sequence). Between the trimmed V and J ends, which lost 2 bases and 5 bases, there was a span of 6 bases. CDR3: CASSLSGTGELFF. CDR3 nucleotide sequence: TGTGCCAGCAGCTTATCAGGTACCGGGGAGCTGTTTTTT.

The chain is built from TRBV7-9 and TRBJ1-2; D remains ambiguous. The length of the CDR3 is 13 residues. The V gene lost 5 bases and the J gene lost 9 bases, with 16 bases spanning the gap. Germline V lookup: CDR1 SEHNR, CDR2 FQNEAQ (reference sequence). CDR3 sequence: CASSAREVTSYTF. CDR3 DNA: TGTGCCAGCAGCGCTAGGGAGGTTACTAGCTACACCTTC.

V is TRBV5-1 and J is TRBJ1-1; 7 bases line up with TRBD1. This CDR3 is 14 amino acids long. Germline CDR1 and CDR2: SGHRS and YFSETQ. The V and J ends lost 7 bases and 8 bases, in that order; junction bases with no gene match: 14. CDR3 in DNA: TGCGCCAGCGCCGAGGGGACAGCGTTACCCGAAGCTTTCTTT. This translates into CASAEGTALPEAFF.

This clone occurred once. Here the CDR3 DNA reads TGCACCAGCAGCCAAGACAGGGGGACTGGAAACACCATATATTTT. Amino acids: CTSSQDRGTGNTIYF. This sequence joins TRBV1 and TRBJ1-3; TRBD1 is taken as the D call from the table, unchecked against the DNA. TRBV1 counts as a pseudogene. This CDR3 is built from 15 residues.

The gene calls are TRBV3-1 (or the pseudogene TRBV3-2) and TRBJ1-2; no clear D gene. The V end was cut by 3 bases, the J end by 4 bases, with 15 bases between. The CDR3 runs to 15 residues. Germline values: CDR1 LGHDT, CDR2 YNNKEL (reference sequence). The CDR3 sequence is CASSQGSGLSYGYTF. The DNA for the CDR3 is TGTGCCAGCAGCCAGGGCTCCGGCCTTAGCTATGGCTACACCTTC.